This T cell receptor beta chain was recorded in a study of graft-versus-host responses after intestinal transplantation. For the study at large: Recipients had transplants, and these were multivisceral, liver-intestinal, or isolated intestinal.

Profiling relied on immunoSEQ multiplex PCR, and the TCRdb table lists in-frame clones only, not all of them. The sample holds tens of thousands of clones; 89% are singletons and the top ten take around 2.5%. Findings of the study overall: GvH clones occurred in recipient marrow; some first appeared in ileum or blood. Clonal ratios of graft-versus-host to host-versus-graft in allografts were high for patients exhibiting graft-donor T cell macrochimerism.

V lost 0 bases and J 5 bases, leaving 16 bases between the germline ends. The germline V gene encodes CDR1 MGHRA and CDR2 YSYEKL. CDR3 size: 16 residues. As to this clone: As yet, its antigen is unknown.

This rearrangement joins TRBV4-1 to TRBJ2-5; weak D call: TRBD1 (6 bases). This sequence was found in a human donor who received an intestinal transplant. The source material was unstimulated CD8+ T cells sorted from spleen or lymph node cells, sampled before intestinal transplant. The DNA for the CDR3 is TGCGCCAGCAGCCAAGATAGGGGACACCTAAGGGAGACCCAGTACTTC. Translation gives CASSQDRGHLRETQYF.